Listed below are T cell receptor beta chains from one sample, sequenced in a study of T-cell memory formation after mild COVID-19. TCRdb recomputed calls from the 5' RACE reads with MiXCR, one row per CDR3 protein. This table has tens of thousands of distinct CDR3 sequences, 8% to 10% appearing once. Material for sequencing was PBMCs or a T cell subset sorted from them (not recorded which). Receptors originate from an adult woman who had mild COVID-19 (a few samples of this study predate the infection). Cell type and time point are not known. CDR3s include the opening cysteine and the closing phenylalanine or tryptophan. A D gene is named only where the DNA matches it firmly. Clone size appears in some rows only: once, few, many, or a class for an expanded clone.

J gene: TRBJ2-7; D gene: TRBD1; clone size: .; V gene: TRBV2; CDR3 length: 13; CDR3 DNA: TGTGCCAGCACCTTCTTGAGGGACAGCGAGCAGTACTTC; CDR3 protein: CASTFLRDSEQYF
J gene: TRBJ1-2; D gene: TRBD1; clone size: few; V gene: TRBV7-9; CDR3 length: 15; CDR3 DNA: TGTGCCAGCAGCATCCAGGGGACAGCTAACTATGGCTACACCTTC; CDR3 protein: CASSIQGTANYGYTF
J gene: TRBJ2-5; D gene: .; clone size: many; V gene: TRBV24-1; CDR3 length: 15; CDR3 DNA: TGTGCCACCAGTGTCGGCGGGACAGAATCAGAGACCCAGTACTTC; CDR3 protein: CATSVGGTESETQYF
J gene: TRBJ1-1; D gene: .; clone size: .; V gene: TRBV24-1; CDR3 length: 14; CDR3 DNA: TGTGCCACCAGCAAGGACAGCCTGAACACTGAAGCTTTCTTT; CDR3 protein: CATSKDSLNTEAFF
J gene: TRBJ1-4; D gene: TRBD1; clone size: .; V gene: TRBV18; CDR3 length: 12; CDR3 DNA: TGTGCCAGCTCAGCGGCCCGGGACAGACTGTTTTTT; CDR3 protein: CASSAARDRLFF
J gene: TRBJ2-5; D gene: .; clone size: few; V gene: TRBV7-7; CDR3 length: 13; CDR3 DNA: TGTGCTAGCAGGGGGAGCGGGCAAGAGACCCAGTACTTC; CDR3 protein: CASRGSGQETQYF
J gene: TRBJ1-1; D gene: .; clone size: few; V gene: TRBV5-1; CDR3 length: 14; CDR3 DNA: TGCGCCAGCAGGATGACATCCACGGGAACTGAAGCTTTCTTT; CDR3 protein: CASRMTSTGTEAFF
J gene: TRBJ1-5; D gene: .; clone size: many; V gene: TRBV7-6; CDR3 length: 13; CDR3 DNA: TGTGCCAGCAGCCGGGACATTAATCAGCCCCAGCATTTT; CDR3 protein: CASSRDINQPQHF
J gene: TRBJ2-3; D gene: TRBD1; clone size: few; V gene: TRBV25-1; CDR3 length: 17; CDR3 DNA: TGTGCCAGCAGTGCCTCGACAGGGGGGCCTAACACAGATACGCAGTATTTT; CDR3 protein: CASSASTGGPNTDTQYF
J gene: TRBJ1-6; D gene: .; clone size: .; V gene: TRBV5-5; CDR3 length: 15; CDR3 DNA: TGTGCCAGCAGCTTGGGGGGGTTGGATAATTCACCCCTCCACTTT; CDR3 protein: CASSLGGLDNSPLHF
J gene: TRBJ1-1; D gene: .; clone size: few; V gene: TRBV7-2; CDR3 length: 13; CDR3 DNA: TGTGCCAGCAGCGAGATAAGGAACACTGAAGCTTTCTTT; CDR3 protein: CASSEIRNTEAFF
J gene: TRBJ2-2; D gene: TRBD1; clone size: few; V gene: TRBV11-2; CDR3 length: 16; CDR3 DNA: TGTGCCAGCAGCTTATCCACAGGGGGATCGACCGGGGAGCTGTTTTTT; CDR3 protein: CASSLSTGGSTGELFF
J gene: TRBJ2-3; D gene: .; clone size: few; V gene: TRBV27; CDR3 length: 15; CDR3 DNA: TGTGCCAGCAACTCGGTCGGGAGAAAGACAGATACGCAGTATTTT; CDR3 protein: CASNSVGRKTDTQYF
J gene: TRBJ2-7; D gene: TRBD2; clone size: many; V gene: TRBV20-1; CDR3 length: 18; CDR3 DNA: TGCAGTGCTAGCCTGAACCGTATTGGACTAGGGCTCTCCTACGAGCAGTACTTC; CDR3 protein: CSASLNRIGLGLSYEQYF
J gene: TRBJ1-1; D gene: .; clone size: few; V gene: TRBV12-3/TRBV12-4; CDR3 length: 12; CDR3 DNA: TGTGCCAGCCGAACCAGACAGCTACGAGCTTTCTTT; CDR3 protein: CASRTRQLRAFF
J gene: TRBJ2-1; D gene: .; clone size: many; V gene: TRBV4-1; CDR3 length: 14; CDR3 DNA: TGCGCCAGCAGCCAAGTCCATGGTGCCAATGAGCAGTTCTTC; CDR3 protein: CASSQVHGANEQFF
J gene: TRBJ2-2; D gene: TRBD2; clone size: .; V gene: TRBV7-8; CDR3 length: 18; CDR3 DNA: TGTGCCAGCAGCTTAGGACGTCTAGCGGGGGGGAACACCGGGGAGCTGTTTTTT; CDR3 protein: CASSLGRLAGGNTGELFF
J gene: TRBJ2-7; D gene: TRBD2; clone size: .; V gene: TRBV11-2; CDR3 length: 16; CDR3 DNA: TGTGCCAGCAGCTTAAGCGATAGCGGGGCCGCCTACGAGCAGTACTTC; CDR3 protein: CASSLSDSGAAYEQYF
J gene: TRBJ2-1; D gene: .; clone size: many; V gene: TRBV4-2; CDR3 length: 16; CDR3 DNA: TGTGCCAGCAGCCAAGAGGGCAGCAGCTCCTACAATGAGCAGTTCTTC; CDR3 protein: CASSQEGSSSYNEQFF
J gene: TRBJ2-7; D gene: TRBD1; clone size: many; V gene: TRBV19; CDR3 length: 14; CDR3 DNA: TGTGCCAGTAGTGTTGGACAGGGGAGGTACGAGCAGTACTTC; CDR3 protein: CASSVGQGRYEQYF
J gene: TRBJ2-4; D gene: .; clone size: .; V gene: TRBV29-1; CDR3 length: 14; CDR3 DNA: TGCAGCGTTGTTAGCCATGGAGCCAAAAACATTCAGTACTTC; CDR3 protein: CSVVSHGAKNIQYF
J gene: TRBJ1-6; D gene: TRBD1; clone size: .; V gene: TRBV6-5; CDR3 length: 17; CDR3 DNA: TGTGCCAGCAGTCGACAGGGGCCGAGCTCCTATAATTCACCCCTCCACTTT; CDR3 protein: CASSRQGPSSYNSPLHF
J gene: TRBJ2-1; D gene: TRBD1; clone size: few; V gene: TRBV28; CDR3 length: 14; CDR3 DNA: TGTGCCAGCAGGGGACAGGGATTGTCCCCTGAGCAGTTCTTC; CDR3 protein: CASRGQGLSPEQFF
J gene: TRBJ2-7; D gene: .; clone size: few; V gene: TRBV4-1; CDR3 length: 15; CDR3 DNA: TGCGCCAGCAGCCAACCTCTAGGGGGATCCTACGAGCAGTACTTC; CDR3 protein: CASSQPLGGSYEQYF
J gene: TRBJ2-7; D gene: TRBD1; clone size: few; V gene: TRBV6-2/TRBV6-3; CDR3 length: 13; CDR3 DNA: TGTGCCAGCAGCCCAGGGGGCTCCTACGAGCAGTACTTC; CDR3 protein: CASSPGGSYEQYF
J gene: TRBJ1-5; D gene: .; clone size: many; V gene: TRBV12-3/TRBV12-4; CDR3 length: 15; CDR3 DNA: TGTGCCAGCAGTTTAGCGATGAGTTATCATCAGCCCCAGCATTTT; CDR3 protein: CASSLAMSYHQPQHF
J gene: TRBJ2-7; D gene: .; clone size: few; V gene: TRBV13; CDR3 length: 14; CDR3 DNA: TGTGCCAGCAGCTTATCGGGGGCCGACTACGAGCAGTACTTC; CDR3 protein: CASSLSGADYEQYF
J gene: TRBJ1-5; D gene: TRBD1; clone size: few; V gene: TRBV6-2/TRBV6-3; CDR3 length: 15; CDR3 DNA: TGTGCCAGCAGCCCCGGGACAGGGACGTTTCAGCCCCAGCATTTT; CDR3 protein: CASSPGTGTFQPQHF
J gene: TRBJ2-1; D gene: TRBD1; clone size: many; V gene: TRBV4-2; CDR3 length: 15; CDR3 DNA: TGTGCCAGCAGCCACCGACAGGGAGATTCGGATGAGCAGTTCTTC; CDR3 protein: CASSHRQGDSDEQFF
J gene: TRBJ1-3; D gene: TRBD1; clone size: .; V gene: TRBV29-1; CDR3 length: 14; CDR3 DNA: TGCAGCGTTGATGGACAGGGGACTGGAAACACCATATATTTT; CDR3 protein: CSVDGQGTGNTIYF
J gene: TRBJ1-2; D gene: .; clone size: few; V gene: TRBV29-1; CDR3 length: 12; CDR3 DNA: TGCAGCGTTACAGGGTCACAATATGGCTACACCTTC; CDR3 protein: CSVTGSQYGYTF
J gene: TRBJ2-5; D gene: .; clone size: many; V gene: TRBV20-1; CDR3 length: 13; CDR3 DNA: TGCAGTGCTAGCTTTGGCAGCCAAGAGACCCAGTACTTC; CDR3 protein: CSASFGSQETQYF
J gene: TRBJ2-1; D gene: TRBD2; clone size: many; V gene: TRBV7-9; CDR3 length: 15; CDR3 DNA: TGTGCCAGCAGCTTAGGCGGGAGGGCCTACAATGAGCAGTTCTTC; CDR3 protein: CASSLGGRAYNEQFF
J gene: TRBJ2-7; D gene: TRBD1; clone size: .; V gene: TRBV6-5; CDR3 length: 14; CDR3 DNA: TGTGCCAGCAGTTTCGGACAGGGGCGGGACGAGCAGTACTTC; CDR3 protein: CASSFGQGRDEQYF
J gene: TRBJ2-3; D gene: .; clone size: .; V gene: TRBV4-2; CDR3 length: 17; CDR3 DNA: TGTGCCAGCAGCCAAGACGGAGGGGGGAGGACAACAGATACGCAGTATTTT; CDR3 protein: CASSQDGGGRTTDTQYF
J gene: TRBJ2-2; D gene: .; clone size: many; V gene: TRBV12-3/TRBV12-4; CDR3 length: 14; CDR3 DNA: TGTGCCAGCAGTTTAGGAGGGGGACACGGGGAGCTGTTTTTT; CDR3 protein: CASSLGGGHGELFF
J gene: TRBJ2-7; D gene: .; clone size: many; V gene: TRBV6-5; CDR3 length: 16; CDR3 DNA: TGTGCCAGCTCGATTCATGGAGGAGTCGAAGGCTACGAGCAGTACTTC; CDR3 protein: CASSIHGGVEGYEQYF
J gene: TRBJ2-7; D gene: .; clone size: .; V gene: TRBV5-1; CDR3 length: 13; CDR3 DNA: TGCGCCAGCAGGCAAACCGCGGGGTACGAGCAGTACTTC; CDR3 protein: CASRQTAGYEQYF
J gene: TRBJ2-3; D gene: TRBD2; clone size: .; V gene: TRBV4-2; CDR3 length: 16; CDR3 DNA: TGTGCCAGCAGCCAGACTAGCAGGATTCTCACAGATACGCAGTATTTT; CDR3 protein: CASSQTSRILTDTQYF
J gene: TRBJ1-2; D gene: .; clone size: .; V gene: TRBV29-1; CDR3 length: 13; CDR3 DNA: TGCAGCGTTGAGAGCGGGAGGGGAGACGGCTACACCTTC; CDR3 protein: CSVESGRGDGYTF
J gene: TRBJ1-1; D gene: .; clone size: .; V gene: TRBV7-6; CDR3 length: 14; CDR3 DNA: TGTGCCAGCAGCCCCACAGGAATGAACACTGAAGCTTTCTTT; CDR3 protein: CASSPTGMNTEAFF
J gene: TRBJ2-3; D gene: .; clone size: few; V gene: TRBV9; CDR3 length: 18; CDR3 DNA: TGTGCCAGCAGCGTAGGACTAGGACTTCTCAGGAGGCCAGATACGCAGTATTTT; CDR3 protein: CASSVGLGLLRRPDTQYF
J gene: TRBJ2-3; D gene: TRBD2; clone size: few; V gene: TRBV5-6; CDR3 length: 16; CDR3 DNA: TGTGCCAGCAGCTTCGGGGCTAGCGGGGGGGCAGATACGCAGTATTTT; CDR3 protein: CASSFGASGGADTQYF
J gene: TRBJ2-5; D gene: TRBD1; clone size: .; V gene: TRBV5-1; CDR3 length: 15; CDR3 DNA: TGCGCCACCTCAGGGACAGGGACCCGTTTGGAGACCCAGTACTTC; CDR3 protein: CATSGTGTRLETQYF
J gene: TRBJ1-5; D gene: TRBD1; clone size: .; V gene: TRBV5-5; CDR3 length: 15; CDR3 DNA: TGTGCCAGCAGCTCGGACAGGGCTGGCAATCAGCCCCAGCATTTT; CDR3 protein: CASSSDRAGNQPQHF
J gene: TRBJ2-2; D gene: .; clone size: few; V gene: TRBV2; CDR3 length: 14; CDR3 DNA: TGTGCCAGCAGTGAAGTCCCCGGGACCGGGGAGCTGTTTTTT; CDR3 protein: CASSEVPGTGELFF
J gene: TRBJ2-3; D gene: .; clone size: .; V gene: TRBV20-1; CDR3 length: 15; CDR3 DNA: TGCAGTGCTCTTCGCGGCGGGGCCATGGCGGGTACGCAGTATTTT; CDR3 protein: CSALRGGAMAGTQYF
J gene: TRBJ1-3; D gene: TRBD1; clone size: many; V gene: TRBV29-1; CDR3 length: 15; CDR3 DNA: TGCAGCGTTGAAGATCGGGACAGAACTGGAAACACCATATATTTT; CDR3 protein: CSVEDRDRTGNTIYF
J gene: TRBJ1-3; D gene: .; clone size: .; V gene: TRBV6-1; CDR3 length: 15; CDR3 DNA: TGTGCCAGCAGTGATAAAAGGGGAGCTGGAAACACCATATATTTT; CDR3 protein: CASSDKRGAGNTIYF
J gene: TRBJ1-4; D gene: TRBD1; clone size: few; V gene: TRBV20-1; CDR3 length: 14; CDR3 DNA: TGCAGTGCTATCCTACAGGGGCGGAATGAAAAACTGTTTTTT; CDR3 protein: CSAILQGRNEKLFF
J gene: TRBJ2-3; D gene: TRBD2; clone size: few; V gene: TRBV20-1; CDR3 length: 15; CDR3 DNA: TGCAGTGGTAGAAAAACTAGCGGGAGGGCAGATACGCAGTATTTT; CDR3 protein: CSGRKTSGRADTQYF
J gene: TRBJ2-3; D gene: TRBD2; clone size: few; V gene: TRBV7-2; CDR3 length: 16; CDR3 DNA: TGTGCCAGCAGCTTAGGGGGACTAGCGGACACAGATACGCAGTATTTT; CDR3 protein: CASSLGGLADTDTQYF
J gene: TRBJ2-5; D gene: TRBD2; clone size: few; V gene: TRBV12-3/TRBV12-4; CDR3 length: 17; CDR3 DNA: TGTGCCAGCAGCAGCCCCAGAACTAGCGGGGGGGAAGAGACCCAGTACTTC; CDR3 protein: CASSSPRTSGGEETQYF
J gene: TRBJ2-3; D gene: .; clone size: .; V gene: TRBV3-1; CDR3 length: 13; CDR3 DNA: TGTGCCAGCAGCCGGTGGGCCCAAGATACGCAGTATTTT; CDR3 protein: CASSRWAQDTQYF
J gene: TRBJ2-5; D gene: TRBD2; clone size: few; V gene: TRBV5-1; CDR3 length: 14; CDR3 DNA: TGCGCCAGCAGTCCGACTAGCGGGGGGGAGACCCAGTACTTC; CDR3 protein: CASSPTSGGETQYF